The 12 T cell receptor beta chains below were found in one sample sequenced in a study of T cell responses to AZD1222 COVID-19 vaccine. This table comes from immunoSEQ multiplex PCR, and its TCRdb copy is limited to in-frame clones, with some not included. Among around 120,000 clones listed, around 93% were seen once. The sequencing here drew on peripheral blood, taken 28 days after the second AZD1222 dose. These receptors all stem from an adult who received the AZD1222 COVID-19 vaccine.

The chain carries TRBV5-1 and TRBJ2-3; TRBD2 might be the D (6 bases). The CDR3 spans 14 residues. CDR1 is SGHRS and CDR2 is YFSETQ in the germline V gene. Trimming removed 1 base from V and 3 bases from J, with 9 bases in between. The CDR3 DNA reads TGCGCCAGCAGCTTGTTCGGGGGTACAGATACGCAGTATTTT. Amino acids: CASSLFGGTDTQYF.

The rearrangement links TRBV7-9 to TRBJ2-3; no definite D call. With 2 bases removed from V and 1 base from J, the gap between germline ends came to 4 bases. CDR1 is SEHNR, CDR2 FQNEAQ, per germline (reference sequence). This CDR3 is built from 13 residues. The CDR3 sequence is CASSLFGTDTQYF. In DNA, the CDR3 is TGTGCCAGCAGCTTATTTGGCACAGATACGCAGTATTTT.

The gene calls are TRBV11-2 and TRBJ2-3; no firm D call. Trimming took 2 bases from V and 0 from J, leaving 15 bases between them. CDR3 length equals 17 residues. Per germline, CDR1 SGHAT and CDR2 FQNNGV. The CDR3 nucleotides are TGTGCCAGCAGCTTACAATCCAGACTTGCGAGCACAGATACGCAGTATTTT. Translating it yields CASSLQSRLASTDTQYF. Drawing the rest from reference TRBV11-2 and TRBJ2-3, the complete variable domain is EAGVAQSPRYKIIEKRQSVAFWCNPISGHATLYWYQQILGQGPKLLIQFQNNGVVDDSQLPKDRFSAERLKGVDSTLKIQPAKLEDSAVYLCASSLQSRLASTDTQYFGPGTRLTVL.

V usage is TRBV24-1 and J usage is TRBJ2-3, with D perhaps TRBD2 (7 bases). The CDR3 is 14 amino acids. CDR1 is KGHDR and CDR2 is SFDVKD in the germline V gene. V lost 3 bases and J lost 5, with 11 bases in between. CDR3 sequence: CATSDRRGGDTQYF. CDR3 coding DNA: TGTGCCACCAGTGATAGAAGGGGGGGAGATACGCAGTATTTT.

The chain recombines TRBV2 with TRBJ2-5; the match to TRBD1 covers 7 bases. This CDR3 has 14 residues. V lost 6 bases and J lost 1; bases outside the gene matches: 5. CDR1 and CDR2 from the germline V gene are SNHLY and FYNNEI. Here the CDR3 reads CASSVRTGQETQYF. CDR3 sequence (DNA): TGTGCCAGCAGCGTTCGGACAGGCCAAGAGACCCAGTACTTC.

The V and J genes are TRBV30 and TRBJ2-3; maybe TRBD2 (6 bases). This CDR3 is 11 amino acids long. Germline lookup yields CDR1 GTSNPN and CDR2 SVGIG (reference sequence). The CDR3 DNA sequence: TGTGGGAGGAGGGTGGCAGATACGCAGTATTTT. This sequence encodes CGRRVADTQYF.

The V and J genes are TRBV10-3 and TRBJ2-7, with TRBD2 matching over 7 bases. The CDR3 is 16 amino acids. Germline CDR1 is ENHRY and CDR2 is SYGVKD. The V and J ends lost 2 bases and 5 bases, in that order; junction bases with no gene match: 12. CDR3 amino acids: CAISEPMRGMGDEQYF. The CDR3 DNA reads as TGTGCCATCAGTGAGCCAATGCGGGGGATGGGCGACGAGCAGTACTTC.

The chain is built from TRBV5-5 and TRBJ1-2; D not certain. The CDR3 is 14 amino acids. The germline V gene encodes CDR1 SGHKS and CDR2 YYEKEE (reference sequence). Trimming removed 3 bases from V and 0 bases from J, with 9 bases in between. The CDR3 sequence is CASSSELANYGYTF. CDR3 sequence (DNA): TGTGCCAGCAGCTCCGAGCTAGCTAACTATGGCTACACCTTC.

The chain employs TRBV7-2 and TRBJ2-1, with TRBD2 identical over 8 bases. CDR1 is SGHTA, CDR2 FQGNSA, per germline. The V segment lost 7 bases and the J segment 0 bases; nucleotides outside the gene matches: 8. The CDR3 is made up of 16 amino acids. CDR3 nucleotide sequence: TGTGCCAGCAACACCGGGGGGGCGAACTCCTACAATGAGCAGTTCTTC. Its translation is CASNTGGANSYNEQFF. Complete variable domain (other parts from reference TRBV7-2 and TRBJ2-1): GAGVSQSPSNKVTEKGKDVELRCDPISGHTALYWYRQSLGQGLEFLIYFQGNSAPDKSGLPSDRFSAERTGGSVSTLTIQRTQQEDSAVYLCASNTGGANSYNEQFFGPGTRLTVL.

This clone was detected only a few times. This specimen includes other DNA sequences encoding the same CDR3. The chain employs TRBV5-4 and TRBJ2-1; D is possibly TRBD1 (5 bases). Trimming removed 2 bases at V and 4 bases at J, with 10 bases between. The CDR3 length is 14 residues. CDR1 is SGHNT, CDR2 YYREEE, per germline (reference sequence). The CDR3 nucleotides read TGTGCCAGCAGCTTAGGCGACAGATACAATGAGCAGTTCTTC. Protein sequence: CASSLGDRYNEQFF.

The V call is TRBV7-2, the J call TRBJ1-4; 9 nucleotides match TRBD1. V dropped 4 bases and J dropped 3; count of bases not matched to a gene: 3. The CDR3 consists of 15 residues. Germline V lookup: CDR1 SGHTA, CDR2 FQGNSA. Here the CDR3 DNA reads TGTGCCAGCAGCTCACAGGGGGCGTCTAATGAAAAACTGTTTTTT. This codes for CASSSQGASNEKLFF.

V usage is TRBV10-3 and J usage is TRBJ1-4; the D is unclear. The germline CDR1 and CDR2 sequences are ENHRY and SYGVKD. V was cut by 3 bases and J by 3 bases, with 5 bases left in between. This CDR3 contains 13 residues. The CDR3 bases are TGTGCCATCAGTGACGGCCCTAATGAAAAACTGTTTTTT. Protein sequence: CAISDGPNEKLFF.